Shown below are 26 T cell receptor beta chains from a single sample sequenced in a study of cytomegalovirus exposure and HLA in healthy donors. 60 Vbeta and 13 Jbeta primers were used in PCR. TCRdb keeps only in-frame clones here, not all; method: immunoSEQ multiplex PCR. The sample holds around 50,000 clones. The sequenced sample consisted of PBMCs. The receptors were sampled from a male donor in good health and CMV-seronegative.

This chain uses TRBV7-6 with TRBJ2-7; tentatively, D is TRBD2 (6 bases). This CDR3 spans 15 amino acids. The ends were cut back, 2 bases at V and 5 bases at J, with 16 bases in the middle. CDR1 SGHVS and CDR2 FNYEAQ come from the germline V gene. DNA of the CDR3: TGTGCCAGCAGCTTATCGGGGATAGGCGGGAACGAGCAGTACTTC. This encodes CASSLSGIGGNEQYF.

Points on this clone: At one end the junction does not follow the germline gene, possibly because of a read error. The CDR3 DNA reads as TGCGCCAGCAGCCGGGCGGAGGCGGGCTCCCACGAGCAGTACTTC. This gives the protein CASSRAEAGSHEQYF. The chain joins TRBV5-1 to TRBJ2-7; the D gene is possibly TRBD2 (5 bases). The length of the CDR3 is 15 residues. Per germline, CDR1 SGHRS and CDR2 YFSETQ.

The chain recombines TRBV7-2 with TRBJ2-2, with 15 bases fitting TRBD2. Germline loops: CDR1 SGHTA, CDR2 FQGNSA. V trimming: 5 bases; J trimming: 6 bases; junction bases outside the gene matches: 10. The CDR3 loop spans 18 amino acids. The CDR3 spells CASSLSRTSGGVAGELFF. In nucleotides, the CDR3 is TGTGCCAGCAGCCTGAGTCGGACTAGCGGGGGGGTAGCCGGGGAGCTGTTTTTT.

V gene TRBV13 combines with J gene TRBJ2-4, with D uncertain. Trimming left V 2 bases short and J 0 bases short, with 5 bases between. The CDR3 extends over 14 amino acids. Germline V gene data show CDR1 as PRHDT and CDR2 as FYEKMQ (reference sequence). The CDR3, as DNA: TGTGCCAGCAGCTTACAGTTAGCCAAAAACATTCAGTACTTC. This encodes CASSLQLAKNIQYF.

The chain has TRBV7-3 and TRBJ1-6; weak D call: TRBD1 (6 bases). The CDR3 runs 13 residues. Trimming removed 4 bases from V and 9 bases from J, with 10 bases in between. Germline V CDR1 and CDR2: SGHTA, FQGTGA. The chain's CDR3 is CASSSTRGSPLHF. As DNA, the CDR3 is TGTGCCAGCAGCTCGACCAGGGGTTCACCCCTCCACTTT.

This chain connects TRBV30 to TRBJ1-1; 8 nucleotides align to TRBD1. The CDR3 is 12 amino acids. With V trimmed by 5 bases and J by 5 bases, 4 bases remained unmatched. CDR1 is GTSNPN and CDR2 is SVGIG in the germline V gene (reference sequence). CDR3 residues: CAWGQGRTEAFF. CDR3 DNA: TGTGCCTGGGGACAGGGAAGGACTGAAGCTTTCTTT. The full variable domain, in which reference TRBV30 and TRBJ1-1 provide the parts outside the CDR3, is SQTIHQWPATLVQPVGSPLSLECTVEGTSNPNLYWYRQAAGRGLQLLFYSVGIGQISSEVPQNLSASRPQDRQFILSSKKLLLSDSGFYLCAWGQGRTEAFFGQGTRLTVV.

CDR3 residues: CASSPRMGQGNEKLFF. The CDR3 bases are TGTGCCAGCTCACCACGAATGGGACAGGGGAATGAAAAACTGTTTTTT. The chain recombines TRBV18 with TRBJ1-4; 10 positions agree with TRBD1. J gave up 5 bases and V 1 base, and 4 bases lay outside the gene matches. This CDR3 has 16 amino acids. The germline CDR1 and CDR2 sequences are KGHSH and LQKENI.

The chain uses TRBV6-1 and TRBJ1-6; D is perhaps TRBD1 (6 bases). Germline CDR1 is MNHNS and CDR2 is SASEGT. The CDR3 has 11 amino acids. Deletions cut 4 bases from V and 17 bases from J, with 12 bases between. The CDR3 sequence: CASSARDTIHF. The CDR3 coding sequence is TGTGCCAGCAGTGCCCGGGACACCATCCACTTT.

This chain links TRBV9 with TRBJ2-7; 7 positions match TRBD2. The length of the CDR3 is 15 residues. Per the germline V gene, CDR1 is SGDLS and CDR2 is YYNGEE. The junction had 6 bases not matched to a gene; V was cut back by 0 bases and J by 3 bases. In nucleotides, the CDR3 is TGTGCCAGCAGCGTAGACCCCGGCGGGGGCTACGAGCAGTACTTC. Encoded protein: CASSVDPGGGYEQYF.

The chain carries TRBV5-1 and TRBJ2-1; D gene unclear. From germline, CDR1 is SGHRS and CDR2 YFSETQ. The CDR3 consists of 15 residues. Trimming cost V 0 bases and J 0 bases, with 7 bases left between them. The CDR3: CASSLERSSYNEQFF. For the CDR3, the DNA is TGCGCCAGCAGCTTGGAACGGAGCTCCTACAATGAGCAGTTCTTC.

The V call is TRBV4-1, the J call TRBJ2-3; D gene ambiguous. The germline V gene has CDR1 MGHRA and CDR2 YSYEKL. The V and J ends lost 1 base and 3 bases respectively, with 17 bases between them. The CDR3 has 17 amino acids. The CDR3 DNA sequence: TGCGCCAGCAGCCAAGGTCAGGCGTACCTCGTGACAGATACGCAGTATTTT. Translated: CASSQGQAYLVTDTQYF.

CDR3 region: CASRPGTDNTGELFF. CDR3 bases: TGTGCCAGCAGGCCTGGGACAGATAACACCGGGGAGCTGTTTTTT. This chain uses TRBV6-5 with TRBJ2-2; TRBD1 matches 7 bases. V shed 6 bases, J shed 2 bases, and the junction held 6 bases outside the gene matches. This CDR3 is 15 amino acids long. Germline-derived CDR1 and CDR2 are MNHEY and SVGAGI.

This chain links TRBV19 with TRBJ2-7; possibly TRBD2 for D (5 bases). Germline loops: CDR1 LNHDA, CDR2 SQIVND (reference sequence). The V gene lost 3 bases and the J gene lost 3 bases, with 12 bases spanning the gap. CDR3 length: 14 residues. Here the CDR3 reads CASSISSRGYEQYF. Here the CDR3 DNA reads TGTGCCAGTAGTATTAGCAGTCGGGGCTACGAGCAGTACTTC.

The chain uses TRBV5-1 and TRBJ1-1, with a possible D match to TRBD1 (5 bases). In germline, CDR1 is SGHRS, CDR2 YFSETQ. The CDR3 loop spans 13 amino acids. Trimming left V 5 bases short and J 5 bases short, with 13 bases between. CDR3 sequence (DNA): TGCGCCAGCAGTCAAGGACGGGGGACTGAAGCTTTCTTT. Protein: CASSQGRGTEAFF.

On this clone itself: Other nucleotide sequences from this sample produce the same CDR3. The J gene is TRBJ2-7, the V gene TRBV5-5, with TRBD1 identical over 9 bases. CDR3 length: 14 amino acids. Per germline, CDR1 SGHKS and CDR2 YYEKEE (reference sequence). The V and J ends lost 0 bases and 2 bases, in that order; junction bases with no gene match: 0. DNA of the CDR3: TGTGCCAGCAGCTTGGGACAGGGGGCCTACGAGCAGTACTTC. Protein: CASSLGQGAYEQYF.

The CDR3 is CSALRGENEQYF. Written as DNA, the CDR3 is TGCAGCGCCCTCCGGGGGGAGAACGAGCAGTACTTC. This sequence joins TRBV29-1 and TRBJ2-7; TRBD2 matches at 7 bases. Germline V gene data show CDR1 as SQVTM and CDR2 as ANQGSEA. The CDR3 length is 12 residues. V lost 7 bases and J lost 5; bases outside the gene matches: 8.

The rearrangement links TRBV6-5 to TRBJ2-7; TRBD1 matches 9 bases. The J segment lost 7 bases and the V segment lost 6 bases, leaving 4 bases of the junction unmatched. The CDR3 loop spans 12 amino acids. Germline values: CDR1 MNHEY, CDR2 SVGAGI. Here the CDR3 reads CASRVGQGEQYF. Written as DNA, the CDR3 is TGTGCCAGCAGGGTCGGACAGGGGGAGCAGTACTTC.

CDR3 in amino acids: CASSVGDRGLAYEQYF. The CDR3 DNA reads as TGTGCCAGCAGTGTAGGGGACAGGGGCTTGGCCTACGAGCAGTACTTC. The chain has TRBV27 and TRBJ2-7, with TRBD1 matching 10 bases. With V trimmed by 5 bases and J by 2 bases, 9 bases remained unmatched. The V gene's germline CDR1 is MNHEY and CDR2 SMNVEV (reference sequence). This CDR3 has 16 residues.

The V gene is TRBV10-2, the J gene TRBJ2-1; 9 bases match TRBD2. Trimming at V came to 9 bases and at J to 8 bases, leaving 5 bases not matched to a gene. Germline assignment: CDR1 WSHSY and CDR2 SAAADI. The CDR3 consists of 12 residues. In DNA, the CDR3 is TGCGCCAGTTTGACTAGCGGACATGAGCAGTTCTTC. The encoded protein is CASLTSGHEQFF.

This rearrangement joins TRBV18 to TRBJ2-7; 7 nucleotides match TRBD1. The CDR3 is 15 residues long. CDR1 KGHSH and CDR2 LQKENI come from the germline V gene. J gave up 3 bases and V 4 bases, and 9 bases lay outside the gene matches. Written as DNA, the CDR3 is TGTGCCAGCTCACAGGACAGGCCAAAGATCTACGAGCAGTACTTC. It yields the protein CASSQDRPKIYEQYF.

The rearrangement uses TRBV5-1 and TRBJ1-1, with 7 bases matching TRBD1. After removal of 2 bases from V and 1 base from J, the junction contained 2 bases not matched to a gene. CDR3 length: 14 amino acids. Looked up from germline, CDR1 is SGHRS and CDR2 is YFSETQ. CDR3 in amino acids: CASSLQGRNTEAFF. In nucleotides, the CDR3 is TGCGCCAGCAGCTTACAGGGGCGGAACACTGAAGCTTTCTTT.

The gene calls are TRBV21-1 and TRBJ1-5. TRBV21-1 is a known pseudogene. There are 22 residues in the CDR3. CDR3: CASSKVVGGASKARYSNQPQHF. For the CDR3, the DNA is TGTGCCAGCAGCAAAGTTGTGGGAGGGGCTTCGAAAGCCCGATATAGCAATCAGCCCCAGCATTTT.

The chain has TRBV5-1 and TRBJ2-1; 9 nucleotides align to TRBD2. CDR1 is SGHRS and CDR2 is YFSETQ in the germline V gene. The length of the CDR3 is 16 residues. J gave up 2 bases and V 4 bases, and 7 bases lay outside the gene matches. The chain's CDR3 is CASSPGSGGPYNEQFF. The CDR3 DNA is TGCGCCAGCAGCCCGGGTAGCGGGGGCCCCTACAATGAGCAGTTCTTC.

The J gene is TRBJ1-1, the V gene TRBV27; TRBD1 is a possible D gene (6 bases). Germline loops: CDR1 MNHEY, CDR2 SMNVEV (reference sequence). The CDR3 length is 16 residues. The V and J ends lost 5 bases and 0 bases respectively, with 16 bases between them. CDR3 DNA: TGTGCCAGCAGTAAGTGGGGGACAATTTTGAACACTGAAGCTTTCTTT. This encodes CASSKWGTILNTEAFF.

The CDR3 here is CASSLGQGNQPQHF. The CDR3 DNA reads TGTGCCAGCAGTTTAGGACAGGGAAATCAGCCCCAGCATTTT. V gene TRBV6-5 combines with J gene TRBJ1-5; 8 bases line up with TRBD1. From germline, CDR1 is MNHEY and CDR2 SVGAGI. CDR3 size: 14 residues. Trimming removed 4 bases from V and 4 bases from J; junction bases left unmatched: 3.

The chain employs TRBV5-1 and TRBJ1-1, with D possibly being TRBD1 (5 bases). This CDR3 has 15 residues. V was pared by 4 bases and J by 4 bases, with 17 bases between. Germline V gives CDR1 SGHRS, CDR2 YFSETQ. CDR3 protein: CASSRLTSGGTEAFF. The CDR3 DNA is TGCGCCAGCAGCCGCCTGACTTCGGGGGGCACTGAAGCTTTCTTT.